This T cell receptor (beta chain) was sequenced during a study of TIL therapy for anti-PD-1-resistant metastatic lung cancer. Study context: Tumors carried a median roughly 1.5 non-synonymous mutations per megabase.

The libraries were made with immunoSEQ v3. Here immunoSEQ multiplex PCR was the method, and the copy in TCRdb shows in-frame clones only, minus some. This sample has tens of thousands of clones, with just over 85% found just once. Time point described: pre-treatment sample, taken before nivolumab and TIL therapy. The CDR3 length is 14 residues. The V gene's germline CDR1 is SGHTA and CDR2 FQGNSA. The V and J ends lost 0 bases and 6 bases respectively, with 9 bases between them. The rearrangement uses TRBV7-2 and TRBJ2-1, with D possibly matching TRBD2 (5 bases). The origin of this receptor is a person aged 25-85 years with non-small cell lung cancer. The sample here was blood, taken at baseline. Here the CDR3 reads CASSLALVSNEQFF. The CDR3, as DNA: TGTGCCAGCAGCTTAGCACTAGTTTCCAATGAGCAGTTCTTC.